This TCR beta chain comes out of a study of cytomegalovirus exposure and HLA in healthy donors. 13 Jbeta primers and 60 Vbeta primers were used for the PCR. The protocol was immunoSEQ multiplex PCR, while the TCRdb copy is restricted to in-frame clones and leaves out a portion. The sample includes 100,000 to 120,000 clones, roughly 80% of them seen just once. This clone has more than one count but fewer than ten. The target antigen is unknown. V was pared by 0 bases and J by 7 bases, with 9 bases of the junction left unmatched. CDR1 and CDR2 from the germline V gene are SGDLS and YYNGEE. The CDR3 contains 15 residues. Broader study findings: Other equally common chains were less clonally expanded than HLA-associated TCR beta chains, a later analysis showed.

The clonotype originates from a man under 40 in good health and CMV-seropositive. Sequenced: PBMCs. This chain connects TRBV9 to TRBJ1-1, with 7 bases aligning to TRBD1. CDR3 region: CASSVVRRGRLEAFF. DNA of the CDR3: TGTGCCAGCAGCGTAGTTCGGAGGGGGCGGCTTGAAGCTTTCTTT.